This record covers a single T cell receptor beta chain. The antigen remains undetermined. The sample originates from a study of a mutant IDH1 vaccine in newly diagnosed glioma. Looking at the study overall: In weeks 1, 3, 5, 7, 11, 15, 19 and 23, patients were immunized, eight times in all. Therapy received beforehand was radiotherapy, temozolomide, or both, with most patients given both.

Sequenced by immunoSEQ multiplex PCR; TCRdb stores in-frame clones only, minus some. The table records 25,000 to 30,000 clones, under 85% of them present only once. Between the trimmed V and J ends, which lost 0 bases and 6 bases, there was a span of 12 bases. The germline V gene has CDR1 SGHNT and CDR2 YYREEE (reference sequence). The CDR3 length is 14 residues. The sample's time point: week 5, during vaccination. With topical imiquimod, each dose of the vaccine consisted of 300 ug of mutant IDH1 20-mer peptide. The chain couples TRBV5-4 to TRBJ1-1; D is undetermined. Sequencing used PBMCs, obtained from a glioma patient whose treatment included an IDH1 peptide vaccine. The receptor's source is a man aged 40-49 years with glioma. Some clones in this sample may be carry-over from other donors' samples. The CDR3 sequence: CASSLAPGWSEAFF. DNA for the CDR3: TGTGCCAGCAGCTTGGCTCCGGGTTGGTCTGAAGCTTTCTTT.